Shown below are 5 T cell receptor beta chains from a single sample sequenced in a study of shared clonotypes between healthy human individuals. Clones were sequenced by immunoSEQ multiplex PCR, and TCRdb holds only the in-frame ones, with some missing. The repertoire holds approximately 2.4 million clones, with more than 90% as singletons. The sample was naive CD4+ T cells sorted from blood. The subset here: CD45RA+ positively selected. The source is a man aged 18 to 29 in good health.

The chain is built from TRBV30 and TRBJ2-1, with a weak D call TRBD2 (5 bases). The CDR3 totals 12 residues. The V gene's germline CDR1 is GTSNPN and CDR2 SVGIG (reference sequence). V gave up 8 bases and J gave up 6 bases, with 14 bases separating them. CDR3 coding DNA: TGTGCCCTTGGCCGAGGAGGCAATGAGCAGTTCTTC. Encoded protein: CALGRGGNEQFF.

The chain combines TRBV5-4 with TRBJ2-5, with 7 bases fitting TRBD1. J lost 1 base, V lost 0 bases, and 3 bases had no gene match. This CDR3 contains 15 residues. Germline lookup yields CDR1 SGHNT and CDR2 YYREEE (reference sequence). The chain's CDR3 is CASSLAQGTQETQYF. The CDR3 DNA is TGTGCCAGCAGCTTGGCACAGGGGACCCAAGAGACCCAGTACTTC.

The V and J genes are TRBV7-2 and TRBJ1-2, with TRBD1 matching 10 bases. There are 15 residues in the CDR3. Trimming at V came to 5 bases and at J to 0 bases, leaving 3 bases not matched to a gene. Germline-derived CDR1 and CDR2 are SGHTA and FQGNSA. CDR3 residues: CASSRQGATNYGYTF. The CDR3 region has the DNA TGTGCCAGCAGCAGACAGGGGGCAACTAACTATGGCTACACCTTC.

This chain connects TRBV2 to TRBJ1-6; 9 bases are shared with TRBD1. V dropped 8 bases and J dropped 7; count of bases not matched to a gene: 9. Germline V gives CDR1 SNHLY, CDR2 FYNNEI. The length of the CDR3 is 15 residues. The CDR3 reads CASADGTGRNSPLHF. The CDR3 DNA reads TGTGCCAGCGCCGACGGGACAGGGCGGAATTCACCCCTCCACTTT.

Turning to this clone: In the same sample, other DNA sequences code for this CDR3. The chain employs TRBV5-1 and TRBJ1-1; 7 bases agree with TRBD1. Germline values: CDR1 SGHRS, CDR2 YFSETQ. The CDR3 has 14 residues. V lost 4 bases to trimming and J lost 2 bases; unmatched junction nucleotides: 5. The CDR3, as DNA: TGCGCCAGCAGCCAAACAGGGGCCAACACTGAAGCTTTCTTT. It is translated as CASSQTGANTEAFF.